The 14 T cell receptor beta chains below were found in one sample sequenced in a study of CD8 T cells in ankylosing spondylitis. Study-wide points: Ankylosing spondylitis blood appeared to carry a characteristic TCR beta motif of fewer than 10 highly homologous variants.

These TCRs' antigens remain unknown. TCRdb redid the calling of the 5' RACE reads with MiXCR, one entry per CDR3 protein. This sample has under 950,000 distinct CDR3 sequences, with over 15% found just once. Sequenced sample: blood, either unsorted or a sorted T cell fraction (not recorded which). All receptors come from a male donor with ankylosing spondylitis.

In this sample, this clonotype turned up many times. The CDR3 is CASSSHYRINTEAFF. The DNA for the CDR3 is TGTGCCAGCAGTTCGCATTACAGGATTAACACTGAAGCTTTCTTT. The chain joins TRBV6-5 to TRBJ1-1; D possibly corresponds to TRBD1 (5 bases). V dropped 4 bases and J dropped 2 bases, with 14 bases sitting between them. There are 15 residues in the CDR3. In germline, CDR1 is MNHEY, CDR2 SVGAGI.

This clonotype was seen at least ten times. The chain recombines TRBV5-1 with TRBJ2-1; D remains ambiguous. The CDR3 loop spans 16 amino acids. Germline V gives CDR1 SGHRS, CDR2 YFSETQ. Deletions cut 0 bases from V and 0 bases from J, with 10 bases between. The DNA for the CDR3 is TGCGCCAGCAGCTTGGGAGCGTCCAGCTCCTACAATGAGCAGTTCTTC. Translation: CASSLGASSSYNEQFF.

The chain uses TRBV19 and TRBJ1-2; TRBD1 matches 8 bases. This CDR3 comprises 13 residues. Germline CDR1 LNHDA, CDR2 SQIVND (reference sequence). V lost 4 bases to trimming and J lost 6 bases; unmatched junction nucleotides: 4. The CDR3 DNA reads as TGTGCCAGTAGTACCCGACAGGGGAATGGCTACACCTTC. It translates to CASSTRQGNGYTF.

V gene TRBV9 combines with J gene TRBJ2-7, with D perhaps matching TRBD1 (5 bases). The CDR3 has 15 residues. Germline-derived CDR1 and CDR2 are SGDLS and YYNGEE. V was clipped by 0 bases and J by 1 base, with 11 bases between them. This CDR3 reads CASSVASDRSYEQYF. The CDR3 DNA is TGTGCCAGCAGCGTAGCTTCTGACAGATCCTACGAGCAGTACTTC.

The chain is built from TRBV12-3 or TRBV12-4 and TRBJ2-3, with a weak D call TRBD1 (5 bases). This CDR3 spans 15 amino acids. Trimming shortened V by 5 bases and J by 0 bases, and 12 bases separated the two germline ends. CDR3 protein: CASSPPQGSTDTQYF. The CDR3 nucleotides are TGTGCCAGCAGTCCGCCCCAGGGCAGCACAGATACGCAGTATTTT.

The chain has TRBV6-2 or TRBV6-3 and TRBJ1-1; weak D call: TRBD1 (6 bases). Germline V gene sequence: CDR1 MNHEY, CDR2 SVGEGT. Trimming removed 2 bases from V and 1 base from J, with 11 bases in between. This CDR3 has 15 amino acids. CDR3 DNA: TGTGCCAGCAGTTACGGGGGGGCGCGGAACACTGAAGCTTTCTTT. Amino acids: CASSYGGARNTEAFF.

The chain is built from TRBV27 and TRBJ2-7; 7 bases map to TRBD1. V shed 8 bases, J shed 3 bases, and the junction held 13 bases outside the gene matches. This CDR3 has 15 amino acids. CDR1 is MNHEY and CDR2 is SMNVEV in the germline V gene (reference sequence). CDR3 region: CASGPSGQFIYEQYF. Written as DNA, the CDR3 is TGTGCCAGCGGACCTTCGGGACAGTTCATCTACGAGCAGTACTTC.

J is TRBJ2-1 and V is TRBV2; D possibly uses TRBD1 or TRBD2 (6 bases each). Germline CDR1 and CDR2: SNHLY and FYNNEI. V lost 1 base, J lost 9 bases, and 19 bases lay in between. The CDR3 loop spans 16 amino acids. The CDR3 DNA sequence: TGTGCCAGCAGTGAAGAGGGAGGACAGCTCTATGTTGAGCAGTTCTTC. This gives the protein CASSEEGGQLYVEQFF. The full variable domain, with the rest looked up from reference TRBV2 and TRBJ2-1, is EPEVTQTPSHQVTQMGQEVILRCVPISNHLYFYWYRQILGQKVEFLVSFYNNEISEKSEIFDDQFSVERPDGSNFTLKIRSTKLEDSAMYFCASSEEGGQLYVEQFFGPGTRLTVL.

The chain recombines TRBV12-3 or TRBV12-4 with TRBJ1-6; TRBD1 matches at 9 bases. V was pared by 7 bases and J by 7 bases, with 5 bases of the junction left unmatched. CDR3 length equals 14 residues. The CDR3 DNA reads TGTGCCAGCACCCTGACAGGGGGGAATTCACCCCTCCACTTT. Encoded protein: CASTLTGGNSPLHF.

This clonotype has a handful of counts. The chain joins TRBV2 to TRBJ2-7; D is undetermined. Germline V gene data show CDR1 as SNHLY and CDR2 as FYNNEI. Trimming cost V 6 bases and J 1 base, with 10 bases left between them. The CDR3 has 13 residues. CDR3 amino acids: CASRRGPSYEQYF. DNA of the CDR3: TGTGCCAGCAGGAGAGGACCATCCTACGAGCAGTACTTC.

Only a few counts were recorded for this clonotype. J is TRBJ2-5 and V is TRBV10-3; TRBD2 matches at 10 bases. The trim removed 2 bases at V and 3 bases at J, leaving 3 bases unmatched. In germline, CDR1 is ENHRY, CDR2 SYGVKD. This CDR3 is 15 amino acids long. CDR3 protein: CAISEASGSKETQYF. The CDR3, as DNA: TGTGCCATCAGTGAGGCTAGCGGGAGTAAAGAGACCCAGTACTTC.

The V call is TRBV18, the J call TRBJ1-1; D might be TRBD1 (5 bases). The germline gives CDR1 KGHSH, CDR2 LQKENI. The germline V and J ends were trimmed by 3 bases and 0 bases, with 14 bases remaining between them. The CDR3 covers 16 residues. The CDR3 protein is CASSPSSGTMNTEAFF. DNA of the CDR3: TGTGCCAGCTCACCTTCCTCTGGGACCATGAACACTGAAGCTTTCTTT.

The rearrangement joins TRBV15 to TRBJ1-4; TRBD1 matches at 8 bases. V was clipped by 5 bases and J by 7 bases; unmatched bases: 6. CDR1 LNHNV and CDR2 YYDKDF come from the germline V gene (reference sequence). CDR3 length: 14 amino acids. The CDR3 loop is CATSARTGFEKLFF. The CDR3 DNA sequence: TGTGCCACCAGCGCTCGGACAGGGTTTGAAAAACTGTTTTTT.

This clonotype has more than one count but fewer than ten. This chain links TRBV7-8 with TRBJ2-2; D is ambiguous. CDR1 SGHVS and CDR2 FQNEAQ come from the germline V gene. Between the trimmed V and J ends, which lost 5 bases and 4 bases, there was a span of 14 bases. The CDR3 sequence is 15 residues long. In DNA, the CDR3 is TGTGCCAGCAGCCCGAAAGGGCTAGGCACCGGGGAGCTGTTTTTT. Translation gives CASSPKGLGTGELFF.